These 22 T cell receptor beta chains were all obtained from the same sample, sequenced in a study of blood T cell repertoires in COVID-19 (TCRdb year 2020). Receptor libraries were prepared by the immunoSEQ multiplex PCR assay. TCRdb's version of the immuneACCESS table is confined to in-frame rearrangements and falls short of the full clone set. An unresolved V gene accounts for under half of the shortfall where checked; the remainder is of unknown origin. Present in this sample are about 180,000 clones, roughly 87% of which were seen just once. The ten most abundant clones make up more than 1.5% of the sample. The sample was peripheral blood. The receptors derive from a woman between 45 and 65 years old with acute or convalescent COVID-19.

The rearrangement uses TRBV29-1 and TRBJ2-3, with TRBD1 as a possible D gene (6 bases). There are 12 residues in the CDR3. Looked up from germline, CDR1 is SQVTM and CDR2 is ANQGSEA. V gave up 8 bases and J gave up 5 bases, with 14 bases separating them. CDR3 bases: TGCAGCTATTTAAGAGGGGGAGATACGCAGTATTTT. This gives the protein CSYLRGGDTQYF.

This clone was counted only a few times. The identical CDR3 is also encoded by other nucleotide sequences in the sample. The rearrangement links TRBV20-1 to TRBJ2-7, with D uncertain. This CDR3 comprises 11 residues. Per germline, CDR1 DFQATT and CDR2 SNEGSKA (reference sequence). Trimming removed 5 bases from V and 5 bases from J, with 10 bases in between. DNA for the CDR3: TGCAGTGCTTCCTCAGGCCACGAGCAGTACTTC. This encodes CSASSGHEQYF.

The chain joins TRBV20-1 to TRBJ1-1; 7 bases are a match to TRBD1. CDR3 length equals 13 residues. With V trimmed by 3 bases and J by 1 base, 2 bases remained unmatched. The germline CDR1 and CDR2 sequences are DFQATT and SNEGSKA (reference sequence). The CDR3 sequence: CSASNRGNTEAFF. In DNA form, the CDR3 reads TGCAGTGCTAGTAACAGGGGGAACACTGAAGCTTTCTTT.

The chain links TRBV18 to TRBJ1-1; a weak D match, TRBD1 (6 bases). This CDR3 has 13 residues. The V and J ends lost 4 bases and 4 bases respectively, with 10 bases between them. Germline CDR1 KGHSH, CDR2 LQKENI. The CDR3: CASSLSGATEAFF. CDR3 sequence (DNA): TGTGCCAGCTCACTCTCAGGGGCCACTGAAGCTTTCTTT.

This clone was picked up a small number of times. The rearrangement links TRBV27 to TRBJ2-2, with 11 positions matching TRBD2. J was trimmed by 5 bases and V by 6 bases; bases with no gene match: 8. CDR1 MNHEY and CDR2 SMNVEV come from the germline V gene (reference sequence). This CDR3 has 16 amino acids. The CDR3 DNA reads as TGTGCCAGCAGACCCTCCACTAGCGGGGGAACCGGGGAGCTGTTTTTT. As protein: CASRPSTSGGTGELFF.

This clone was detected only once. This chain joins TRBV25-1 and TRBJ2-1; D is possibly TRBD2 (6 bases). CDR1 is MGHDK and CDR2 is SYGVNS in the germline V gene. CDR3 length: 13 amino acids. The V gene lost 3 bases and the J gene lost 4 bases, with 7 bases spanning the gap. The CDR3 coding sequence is TGTGCCAGCAGTGACGGAGGGTACAATGAGCAGTTCTTC. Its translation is CASSDGGYNEQFF.

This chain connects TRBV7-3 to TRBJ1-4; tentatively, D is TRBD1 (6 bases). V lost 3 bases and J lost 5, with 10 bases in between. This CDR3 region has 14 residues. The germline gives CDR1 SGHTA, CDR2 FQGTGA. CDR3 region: CASSFRQANEKLFF. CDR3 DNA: TGTGCCAGCAGCTTTCGACAGGCAAATGAAAAACTGTTTTTT. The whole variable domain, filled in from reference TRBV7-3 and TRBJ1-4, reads GAGVSQTPSNKVTEKGKYVELRCDPISGHTALYWYRQSLGQGPEFLIYFQGTGAADDSGLPNDRFFAVRPEGSVSTLKIQRTERGDSAVYLCASSFRQANEKLFFGSGTQLSVL.

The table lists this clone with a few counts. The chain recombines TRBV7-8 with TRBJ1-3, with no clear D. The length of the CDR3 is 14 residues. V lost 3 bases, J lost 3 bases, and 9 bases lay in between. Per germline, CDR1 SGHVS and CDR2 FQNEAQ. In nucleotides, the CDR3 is TGTGCCAGCAGCTTTGACATAAGTGGAAACACCATATATTTT. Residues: CASSFDISGNTIYF.

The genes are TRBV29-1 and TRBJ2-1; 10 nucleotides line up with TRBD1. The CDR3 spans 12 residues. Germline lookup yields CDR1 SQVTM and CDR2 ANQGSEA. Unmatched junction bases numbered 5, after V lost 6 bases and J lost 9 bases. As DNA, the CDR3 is TGCAGCGTCCCGGGACAGGGGCCTGAGCAGTTCTTC. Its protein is CSVPGQGPEQFF.

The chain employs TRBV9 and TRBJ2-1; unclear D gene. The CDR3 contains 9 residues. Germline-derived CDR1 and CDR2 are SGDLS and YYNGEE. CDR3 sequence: CVSADEQFF. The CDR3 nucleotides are TGTGTCTCCGCGGATGAGCAGTTCTTC.

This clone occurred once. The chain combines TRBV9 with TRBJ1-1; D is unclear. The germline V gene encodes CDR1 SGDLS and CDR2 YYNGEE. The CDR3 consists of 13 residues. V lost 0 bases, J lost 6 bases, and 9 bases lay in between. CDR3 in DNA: TGTGCCAGCAGCGTAGTTGGGAGGGCTGAAGCTTTCTTT. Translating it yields CASSVVGRAEAFF.

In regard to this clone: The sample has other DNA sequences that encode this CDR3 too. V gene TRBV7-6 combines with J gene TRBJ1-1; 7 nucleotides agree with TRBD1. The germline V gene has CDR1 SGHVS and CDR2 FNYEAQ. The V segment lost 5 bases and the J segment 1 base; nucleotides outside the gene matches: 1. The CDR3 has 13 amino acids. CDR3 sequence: CASSQGGNTEAFF. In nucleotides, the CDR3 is TGTGCCAGCAGCCAGGGGGGGAACACTGAAGCTTTCTTT.

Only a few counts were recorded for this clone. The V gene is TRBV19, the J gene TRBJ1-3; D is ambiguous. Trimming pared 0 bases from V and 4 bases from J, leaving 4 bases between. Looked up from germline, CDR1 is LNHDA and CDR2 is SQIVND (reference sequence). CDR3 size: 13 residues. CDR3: CASSIDSGNTIYF. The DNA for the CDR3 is TGTGCCAGTAGTATAGATTCGGGAAACACCATATATTTT.

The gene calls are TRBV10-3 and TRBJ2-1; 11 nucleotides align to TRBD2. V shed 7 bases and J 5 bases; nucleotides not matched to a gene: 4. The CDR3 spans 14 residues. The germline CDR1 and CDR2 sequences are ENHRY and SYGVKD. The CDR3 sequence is CAIKPGLADNEQFF. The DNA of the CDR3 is TGTGCCATCAAACCGGGACTAGCGGACAATGAGCAGTTCTTC.

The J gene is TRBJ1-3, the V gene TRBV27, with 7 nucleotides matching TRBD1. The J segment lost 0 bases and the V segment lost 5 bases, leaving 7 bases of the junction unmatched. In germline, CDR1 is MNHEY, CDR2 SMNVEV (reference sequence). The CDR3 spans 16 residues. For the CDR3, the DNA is TGTGCCAGCAGTGAGATAGGACAGGCCTCTGGAAACACCATATATTTT. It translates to CASSEIGQASGNTIYF.

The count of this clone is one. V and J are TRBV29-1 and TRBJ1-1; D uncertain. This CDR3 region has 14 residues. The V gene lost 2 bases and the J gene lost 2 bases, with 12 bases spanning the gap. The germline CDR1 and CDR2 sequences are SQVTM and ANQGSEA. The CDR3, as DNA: TGCAGCGTTGAATTTGCGACTAAAAACACTGAAGCTTTCTTT. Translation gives CSVEFATKNTEAFF.

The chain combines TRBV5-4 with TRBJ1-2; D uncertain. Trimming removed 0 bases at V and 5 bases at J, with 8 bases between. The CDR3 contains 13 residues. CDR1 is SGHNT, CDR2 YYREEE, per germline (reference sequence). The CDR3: CASSLVTTYGYTF. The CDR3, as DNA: TGTGCCAGCAGCTTGGTGACGACATATGGCTACACCTTC.

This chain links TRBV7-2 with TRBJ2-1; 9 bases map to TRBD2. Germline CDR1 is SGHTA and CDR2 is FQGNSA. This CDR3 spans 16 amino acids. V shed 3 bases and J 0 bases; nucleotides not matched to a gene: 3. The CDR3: CASSFRTSDSYNEQFF. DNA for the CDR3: TGTGCCAGCAGCTTCCGGACTAGCGACTCCTACAATGAGCAGTTCTTC.

The CDR3 DNA reads as TGCGCCAGCAACAGCGGGACTAGCGGGCTCACAGATACGCAGTATTTT. Amino acids: CASNSGTSGLTDTQYF. This chain uses TRBV5-1 with TRBJ2-3, with 12 bases lining up with TRBD2. After removal of 6 bases from V and 2 bases from J, the junction contained 7 bases not matched to a gene. The CDR3 runs to 16 residues. CDR1 and CDR2 (germline): SGHRS, YFSETQ.

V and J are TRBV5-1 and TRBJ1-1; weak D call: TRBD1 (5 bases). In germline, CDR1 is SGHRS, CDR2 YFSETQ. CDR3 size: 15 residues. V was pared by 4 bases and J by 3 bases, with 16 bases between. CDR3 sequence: CASSPQGSGHTEAFF. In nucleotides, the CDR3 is TGCGCCAGCAGCCCCCAGGGTTCGGGTCACACTGAAGCTTTCTTT.

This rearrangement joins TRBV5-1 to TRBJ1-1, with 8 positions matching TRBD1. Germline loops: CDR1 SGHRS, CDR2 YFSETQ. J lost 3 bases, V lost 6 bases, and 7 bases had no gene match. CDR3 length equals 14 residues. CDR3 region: CASNGGQGDTEAFF. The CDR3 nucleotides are TGCGCCAGCAACGGAGGACAGGGTGACACTGAAGCTTTCTTT.

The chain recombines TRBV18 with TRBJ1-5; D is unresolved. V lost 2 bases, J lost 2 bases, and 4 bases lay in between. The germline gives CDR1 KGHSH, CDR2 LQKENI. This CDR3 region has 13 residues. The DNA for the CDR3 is TGTGCCAGCTCACCAGCAGGCAATCAGCCCCAGCATTTT. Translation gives CASSPAGNQPQHF. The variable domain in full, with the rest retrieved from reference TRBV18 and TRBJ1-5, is NAGVMQNPRHLVRRRGQEARLRCSPMKGHSHVYWYRQLPEEGLKFMVYLQKENIIDESGMPKERFSAEFPKEGPSILRIQQVVRGDSAAYFCASSPAGNQPQHFGDGTRLSIL.